The rows below give T cell receptor beta chains drawn from one sample of a study of T cell responses to AZD1222 COVID-19 vaccine. Sequenced by immunoSEQ multiplex PCR; TCRdb stores in-frame clones only, minus some. The sample yields about 190,000 clones, roughly 93% seen once. Sequencing was performed on peripheral blood, taken on day 0 of AZD1222 vaccination. Receptors were obtained from an adult in good health. Both conserved end residues are trimmed from each CDR3.

J gene	V gene	CDR3 protein
TRBJ2-3	TRBV24-1	ATSEAGEATDTQY
TRBJ1-6	TRBV6-2/TRBV6-3	ASSLRDPAGNSPLH
TRBJ2-5	TRBV9	ASSDTTGRETQY
TRBJ2-1	TRBV6-2/TRBV6-3	ASSYEDTYNEQF
TRBJ2-7	TRBV27	ASSIGLAGTYEQY
TRBJ2-7	TRBV5-1	ASSSRVPGASSYEQY
TRBJ1-4	TRBV6-4	ASGGLIFVGRVEKLF
TRBJ2-1	TRBV24-1	ATSDPGADNEQF
TRBJ1-2	TRBV5-8	ASNLGRERRNGYT
TRBJ2-1	TRBV21-1	ASSTKSTRLYNEQF
TRBJ1-1	TRBV19	ASSMRGREGTEAF